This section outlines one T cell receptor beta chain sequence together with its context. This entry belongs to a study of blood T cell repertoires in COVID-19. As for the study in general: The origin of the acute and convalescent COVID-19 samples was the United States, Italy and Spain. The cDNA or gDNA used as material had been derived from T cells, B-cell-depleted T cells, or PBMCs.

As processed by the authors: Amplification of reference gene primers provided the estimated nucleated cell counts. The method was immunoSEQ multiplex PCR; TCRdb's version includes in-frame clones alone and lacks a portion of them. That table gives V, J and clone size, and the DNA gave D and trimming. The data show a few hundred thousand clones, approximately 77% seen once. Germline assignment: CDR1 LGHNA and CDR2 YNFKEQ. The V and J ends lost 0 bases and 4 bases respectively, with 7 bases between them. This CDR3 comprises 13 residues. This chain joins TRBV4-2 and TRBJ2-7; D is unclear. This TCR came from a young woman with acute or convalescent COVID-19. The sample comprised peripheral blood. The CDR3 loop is CASSQDLEYEQYF. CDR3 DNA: TGTGCCAGCAGCCAAGATTTGGAGTACGAGCAGTACTTC.